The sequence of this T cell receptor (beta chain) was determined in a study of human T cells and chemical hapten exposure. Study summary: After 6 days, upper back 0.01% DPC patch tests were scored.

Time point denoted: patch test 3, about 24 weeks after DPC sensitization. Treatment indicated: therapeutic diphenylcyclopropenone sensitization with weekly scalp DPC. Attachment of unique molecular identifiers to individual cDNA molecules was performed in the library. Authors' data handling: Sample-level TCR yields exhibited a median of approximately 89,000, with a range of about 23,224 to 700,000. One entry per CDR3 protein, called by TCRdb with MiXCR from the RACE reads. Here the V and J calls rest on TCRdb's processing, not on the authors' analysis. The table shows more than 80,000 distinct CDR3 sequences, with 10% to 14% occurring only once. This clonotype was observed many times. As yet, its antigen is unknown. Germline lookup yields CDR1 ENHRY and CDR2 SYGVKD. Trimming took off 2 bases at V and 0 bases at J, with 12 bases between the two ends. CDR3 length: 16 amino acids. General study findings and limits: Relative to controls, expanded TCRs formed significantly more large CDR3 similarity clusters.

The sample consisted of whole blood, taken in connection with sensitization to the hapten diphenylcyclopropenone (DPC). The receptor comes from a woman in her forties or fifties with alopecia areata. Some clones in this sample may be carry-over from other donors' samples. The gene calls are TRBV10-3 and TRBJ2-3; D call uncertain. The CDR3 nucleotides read TGTGCCATCAGTGAGGGAATAGGACGGAGCACAGATACGCAGTATTTT. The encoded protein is CAISEGIGRSTDTQYF.